This T cell receptor beta chain was found in a study of T cell changes during pregnancy in multiple sclerosis. Some clones are missing from TCRdb's copy, which holds only in-frame ones; the method was immunoSEQ multiplex PCR. The data contain approximately 59,000 clones, 90% to 95% of them singletons. J lost 7 bases, V lost 2 bases, and 7 bases had no gene match. Germline CDR1 LGHNA, CDR2 YSLEER. CDR3 length: 15 amino acids. The receptor was derived from a female donor in good health, enrolled as a control in a pregnancy study. The sequenced sample was peripheral blood, obtained in the third trimester of pregnancy. This chain connects TRBV4-3 to TRBJ1-4, with 7 bases matching TRBD1. The CDR3: CASSQNTGQTEKLFF. CDR3 bases: TGCGCCAGCAGCCAAAATACGGGACAGACTGAAAAACTGTTTTTT.